The 24 T cell receptor beta chains reported below all come from one sample, sequenced in a study of radiotherapy plus CTLA-4 blockade in lung cancer. Libraries were prepared by immunoSEQ multiplex PCR; TCRdb keeps only in-frame clonotypes and omits some of them. The sample consists of 53,000 or so clones, approximately 86% of them appearing once. The source was peripheral blood, collected from a patient treated with radiotherapy plus ipilimumab. Source of these receptors: a human donor with non-small cell lung cancer that progressed on radiotherapy plus ipilimumab. Some clones in this sample may be carry-over from other donors' samples.

The V gene is TRBV27, the J gene TRBJ2-1; TRBD2 aligns across 9 bases. Germline CDR1 MNHEY, CDR2 SMNVEV (reference sequence). J gave up 4 bases and V 3 bases, and 19 bases lay outside the gene matches. The CDR3 sequence is 20 residues long. CDR3 sequence reads: CASSLTTLLAGGPVYNEQFF. The CDR3 DNA is TGTGCCAGCAGTTTGACCACCCTCCTCGCGGGAGGGCCTGTGTACAATGAGCAGTTCTTC.

The J gene is TRBJ2-1, the V gene TRBV2, with a possible D match to TRBD2 (5 bases). The CDR3 extends over 13 amino acids. V was pared by 7 bases and J by 6 bases, with 13 bases between. Per germline, CDR1 SNHLY and CDR2 FYNNEI. The CDR3 sequence: CASTELDFNEQFF. CDR3 in DNA: TGTGCCAGCACCGAACTAGACTTCAATGAGCAGTTCTTC. Variable domain in full (rest from reference TRBV2 and TRBJ2-1): EPEVTQTPSHQVTQMGQEVILRCVPISNHLYFYWYRQILGQKVEFLVSFYNNEISEKSEIFDDQFSVERPDGSNFTLKIRSTKLEDSAMYFCASTELDFNEQFFGPGTRLTVL.

This clone was observed once. The chain's CDR3 is CATSSLSRGYEQYF. CDR3 nucleotide sequence: TGTGCCACCAGCAGTCTCTCAAGGGGCTACGAGCAGTACTTC. J is TRBJ2-7 and V is TRBV15, with a weak D call TRBD1 (5 bases). V shed 3 bases and J shed 3 bases, with 12 bases lying between them. The CDR3 sequence is 14 residues long. Germline assignment: CDR1 LNHNV and CDR2 YYDKDF (reference sequence).

This chain uses TRBV11-2 with TRBJ2-1; 7 bases are a match to TRBD2. CDR1 is SGHAT, CDR2 FQNNGV, per germline. The junction had 11 bases not matched to a gene; V was cut back by 5 bases and J by 4 bases. The CDR3 spans 16 residues. The CDR3 region is CASSPLPSGPYNEQFF. In DNA, the CDR3 is TGTGCCAGCAGCCCCCTCCCTAGCGGCCCATACAATGAGCAGTTCTTC.

The chain joins TRBV4-1 to TRBJ2-1; TRBD2 might be the D (7 bases). The CDR3 is 16 amino acids. Trimming pared 3 bases from V and 3 bases from J, leaving 15 bases between. From germline, CDR1 is MGHRA and CDR2 YSYEKL. CDR3 residues: CASSHSRGGDYNEQFF. CDR3 sequence (DNA): TGCGCCAGCAGCCACTCAAGGGGGGGAGACTACAATGAGCAGTTCTTC.

The genes are TRBV19 and TRBJ1-4; 7 bases are a match to TRBD1. The germline V gene encodes CDR1 LNHDA and CDR2 SQIVND (reference sequence). There are 15 residues in the CDR3. Losses at the gene ends were 3 bases for V and 4 bases for J; bases not matched to a gene: 5. CDR3 nucleotides: TGTGCCAGTAGTATGTGGACAGGACATAATGAAAAACTGTTTTTT. Its protein product is CASSMWTGHNEKLFF.

This chain links TRBV9 with TRBJ2-3, with TRBD2 matching over 12 bases. The ends lost 3 bases at V and 3 bases at J; junction bases unmatched: 8. Per the germline V gene, CDR1 is SGDLS and CDR2 is YYNGEE. This CDR3 is 17 amino acids long. The CDR3 DNA reads TGTGCCAGCAGCGAGACTACACTAGCGGGGGGTACAGATACGCAGTATTTT. Amino acids: CASSETTLAGGTDTQYF.

J is TRBJ1-6 and V is TRBV5-1; D is uncertain. Deletions cut 0 bases from V and 4 bases from J, with 8 bases between. The CDR3 contains 15 residues. The germline CDR1 and CDR2 sequences are SGHRS and YFSETQ. The CDR3 sequence is CASSLESVYNSPLHF. The CDR3 DNA reads as TGCGCCAGCAGCTTGGAATCGGTGTATAATTCACCCCTCCACTTT.

The chain joins TRBV27 to TRBJ1-2, with a tentative D call TRBD1 (5 bases). V lost 1 base, J lost 8 bases, and 17 bases lay in between. CDR3 length: 15 residues. Germline assignment: CDR1 MNHEY and CDR2 SMNVEV (reference sequence). CDR3 protein: CASSLYGRAGNGYTF. For the CDR3, the DNA is TGTGCCAGCAGTTTATATGGACGGGCAGGGAACGGCTACACCTTC.

In its sample, this clone was seen a few times. This sequence joins TRBV4-3 and TRBJ2-3, with D possibly being TRBD2 (6 bases). The CDR3 is made up of 17 amino acids. Looked up from germline, CDR1 is LGHNA and CDR2 is YSLEER. Trimming took 3 bases from V and 0 from J, leaving 16 bases between them. The CDR3 protein is CASSHGVGGASTDTQYF. The DNA of the CDR3 is TGCGCCAGCAGCCATGGAGTAGGCGGGGCTAGCACAGATACGCAGTATTTT.

This clone was observed once. V is TRBV7-2 and J is TRBJ1-6; no definite D call. Trimming took off 1 base at V and 8 bases at J, with 6 bases between the two ends. The germline CDR1 and CDR2 sequences are SGHTA and FQGNSA. The CDR3 sequence is 13 residues long. The CDR3 spells CASSLGVYSPLHF. The CDR3 bases are TGTGCCAGCAGCTTAGGAGTGTATTCACCCCTCCACTTT. Looking up the rest from reference TRBV7-2 and TRBJ1-6 gives the full variable domain: GAGVSQSPSNKVTEKGKDVELRCDPISGHTALYWYRQSLGQGLEFLIYFQGNSAPDKSGLPSDRFSAERTGGSVSTLTIQRTQQEDSAVYLCASSLGVYSPLHFGNGTRLTVT.

This sequence joins TRBV12-5 and TRBJ2-3; possible D gene TRBD1, 6 bases. Germline loops: CDR1 LGHNT, CDR2 FRNRAP. V was trimmed by 3 bases and J by 2 bases, leaving 12 bases between them. This CDR3 has 15 residues. The CDR3 DNA sequence: TGTGCTAGTGGTTTTGACAGGCTTTACACAGATACGCAGTATTTT. Its protein product is CASGFDRLYTDTQYF.

The chain links TRBV7-3 to TRBJ2-5; TRBD2 matches at 10 bases. The CDR3 consists of 17 residues. J gave up 2 bases and V 2 bases, and 8 bases lay outside the gene matches. Per the germline V gene, CDR1 is SGHTA and CDR2 is FQGTGA. CDR3 DNA sequence: TGTGCCAGCAGCTTATTGGGTCGTAGCGGGGGGCAAGAGACCCAGTACTTC. This codes for CASSLLGRSGGQETQYF.

The gene calls are TRBV30 and TRBJ2-7; 8 bases align to TRBD2. Germline CDR1 GTSNPN, CDR2 SVGIG (reference sequence). This CDR3 is 15 amino acids long. Trimming cost V 1 base and J 3 bases; bases outside gene matches: 8. The CDR3 sequence is CAWSEAGGLHYEQYF. Written as DNA, the CDR3 is TGTGCCTGGAGTGAGGCGGGGGGTCTTCACTACGAGCAGTACTTC.

The chain links TRBV25-1 to TRBJ1-6; D is ambiguous. Trimming took off 4 bases at V and 6 bases at J, with 7 bases between the two ends. The CDR3 extends over 13 amino acids. Germline assignment: CDR1 MGHDK and CDR2 SYGVNS. This chain's CDR3 is CASSVSTNSPLHF. As DNA, the CDR3 is TGTGCCAGCAGTGTCTCTACTAATTCACCCCTCCACTTT. The entire variable domain, with the rest obtained from reference TRBV25-1 and TRBJ1-6, is as follows: EADIYQTPRYLVIGTGKKITLECSQTMGHDKMYWYQQDPGMELHLIHYSYGVNSTEKGDLSSESTVSRIRTEHFPLTLESARPSHTSQYLCASSVSTNSPLHFGNGTRLTVT.

J is TRBJ2-1 and V is TRBV27; 10 nucleotides line up with TRBD2. Looked up from germline, CDR1 is MNHEY and CDR2 is SMNVEV (reference sequence). Losses at the gene ends were 2 bases for V and 7 bases for J; bases not matched to a gene: 5. The CDR3 has 15 amino acids. The CDR3 loop reads CASSLKYSGGNEQFF. The CDR3 region has the DNA TGTGCCAGCAGTTTAAAGTATAGCGGGGGGAATGAGCAGTTCTTC.

This sequence joins TRBV5-1 and TRBJ2-7, with D possibly matching TRBD1 (6 bases). The V end lost 8 bases, the J end lost 0 bases, and 24 bases lay between the germline ends. Per the germline V gene, CDR1 is SGHRS and CDR2 is YFSETQ. This CDR3 is built from 17 residues. CDR3 loop: CARKTPPLQGYSYEQYF. The CDR3 region has the DNA TGCGCCAGAAAAACCCCCCCCCTTCAGGGGTACTCCTACGAGCAGTACTTC.

V gene TRBV30 combines with J gene TRBJ1-1; a possible D gene is TRBD1 (6 bases). The V and J ends lost 1 base and 6 bases respectively, with 12 bases between them. Looked up from germline, CDR1 is GTSNPN and CDR2 is SVGIG (reference sequence). The length of the CDR3 is 13 residues. The CDR3 here is CAWSGQGWAEAFF. The CDR3 bases are TGTGCCTGGAGTGGGCAGGGGTGGGCTGAAGCTTTCTTT.

The chain has TRBV29-1 and TRBJ2-1; TRBD2 aligns across 12 bases. This CDR3 spans 17 amino acids. Trimming cost V 0 bases and J 5 bases; bases outside gene matches: 8. CDR1 and CDR2 (germline): SQVTM, ANQGSEA. The CDR3 is CSVEDLPTSGSHNEQFF. The CDR3 nucleotides read TGCAGCGTTGAAGATCTGCCGACTAGCGGGAGCCACAATGAGCAGTTCTTC.

This chain joins TRBV23-1 and TRBJ2-2, with D hard to call. TRBV23-1 is sorted into the ORF group, with uncertain function. The CDR3 is 12 residues long. Between the trimmed V and J ends, which lost 0 bases and 8 bases, there was a span of 4 bases. The CDR3 DNA reads as TGCGCCAGCAGTCAATCGACAGGGGAGCTGTTTTTT. Translation gives CASSQSTGELFF.

As for this clone: The CDR3 end shows no conserved phenylalanine or tryptophan, and so a read error is likely. The CDR3 sequence is CASSLEGVDALGGTEAFL. In DNA form, the CDR3 reads TGTGCCAGCAGCTTGGAAGGGGTCGATGCCTTAGGGGGCACTGAAGCTTTCCTT. This chain joins TRBV5-4 and TRBJ1-1; possibly TRBD1 for D (6 bases). CDR1 and CDR2 (germline): SGHNT, YYREEE (reference sequence). V lost 0 bases to trimming and J lost 4 bases, with 22 bases between them. The CDR3 is 18 amino acids.

The chain uses TRBV10-2 and TRBJ2-7; weak D call: TRBD2 (5 bases). Trimming pared 0 bases from V and 5 bases from J, leaving 20 bases between. CDR1 is WSHSY and CDR2 is SAAADI in the germline V gene. The CDR3 loop spans 17 amino acids. The CDR3 DNA sequence: TGCGCCAGCAGTGAGTCGCTATCTAGCAGGAGCATCGACGAGCAGTACTTC. This sequence encodes CASSESLSSRSIDEQYF.

By sample fraction, this clone is medium-sized. The chain uses TRBV27 and TRBJ2-2, with D maybe TRBD2 (5 bases). Germline V gene data show CDR1 as MNHEY and CDR2 as SMNVEV (reference sequence). The CDR3 spans 15 residues. V lost 7 bases to trimming and J lost 5 bases, with 17 bases between them. CDR3 DNA sequence: TGTGCCAGCATTGAGGGCCAGGACGGTACCGGGGAGCTGTTTTTT. Translation gives CASIEGQDGTGELFF.

The chain uses TRBV28 and TRBJ1-5; 7 bases agree with TRBD1. The V gene's germline CDR1 is MDHEN and CDR2 SYDVKM. Trimming took 5 bases from V and 4 from J; bases not matched to a gene: 11. This CDR3 has 16 amino acids. The CDR3 DNA follows: TGTGCCAGCAGTCTACAGGGGTCAGGACCGAATCAGCCCCAGCATTTT. Its protein is CASSLQGSGPNQPQHF. The whole variable domain, filled in from reference TRBV28 and TRBJ1-5, reads DVKVTQSSRYLVKRTGEKVFLECVQDMDHENMFWYRQDPGLGLRLIYFSYDVKMKEKGDIPEGYSVSREKKERFSLILESASTNQTSMYLCASSLQGSGPNQPQHFGDGTRLSIL.